This T cell receptor beta chain was found in a study of cytomegalovirus exposure and HLA in healthy donors. Turning to the study itself: The 110 or so validation repertoires used a platform that matched the one used for the roughly 650 first-cohort repertoires, as a later analysis reported. Findings and limits, study-wide: Testing in vitro showed a few CMV-associated chains specific for CMV antigens. Most sequenced TCRs were rare (though some public TCRs occurred in many donors). Altogether, 150 or so TCR beta chains were recorded as cytomegalovirus-associated.

In regard to this clone: Its target is not known.

TCRdb keeps only in-frame clones here, not all; method: immunoSEQ multiplex PCR. Here the sample spans under 100,000 clones, about 96% being singletons. Germline lookup yields CDR1 SEHNR and CDR2 FQNEAQ (reference sequence). The junction had 5 bases not matched to a gene; V was cut back by 0 bases and J by 3 bases. This CDR3 has 16 residues. The sequencing input was PBMCs. The sequence was obtained from a man aged 18 to 29 in good health and CMV-seronegative. V gene TRBV7-9 combines with J gene TRBJ1-5; 7 bases match TRBD1. CDR3 in amino acids: CASSLALGGPNQPQHF. CDR3 in DNA: TGTGCCAGCAGCTTAGCGTTAGGGGGCCCCAATCAGCCCCAGCATTTT.